Presented here are 28 T cell receptor beta chains from one specimen sequenced in a study of PD-L1 blockade in urothelial cancer. Time point meaning: peripheral blood 6 weeks after treatment start. Produced via immunoSEQ multiplex PCR; TCRdb's table is partial and in-frame only. The table shows fewer than 30,000 clones, with approximately 80% occurring only once. The sample here was PBMCs, taken around atezolizumab (anti-PD-L1) treatment. The receptors shown here come from a man between 65 and 85 years old with urothelial cancer.

This clone was seen just once. V gene TRBV7-2 combines with J gene TRBJ2-1, with 13 bases lining up with TRBD2. This CDR3 has 17 amino acids. Germline V lookup: CDR1 SGHTA, CDR2 FQGNSA. Trimming removed 1 base from V and 7 bases from J; junction bases left unmatched: 7. CDR3 nucleotides: TGTGCCAGCAGCTTAGTACGAGGACTAGCGGGAGAAAATGAGCAGTTCTTC. Protein sequence: CASSLVRGLAGENEQFF. The full variable domain, in which reference TRBV7-2 and TRBJ2-1 provide the parts outside the CDR3, is GAGVSQSPSNKVTEKGKDVELRCDPISGHTALYWYRQSLGQGLEFLIYFQGNSAPDKSGLPSDRFSAERTGGSVSTLTIQRTQQEDSAVYLCASSLVRGLAGENEQFFGPGTRLTVL.

The V gene is TRBV14, the J gene TRBJ2-7; D might be TRBD2 (7 bases). Germline CDR1 reads SGHDN; CDR2 reads FVKESK. The germline V and J ends were trimmed by 1 base and 4 bases, with 11 bases remaining between them. The CDR3 is made up of 14 amino acids. The CDR3 reads CASSQVRGGYEQYF. The CDR3 nucleotides are TGTGCCAGCAGCCAAGTGAGGGGGGGGTACGAGCAGTACTTC.

The chain joins TRBV6-1 to TRBJ1-4; TRBD1 aligns across 7 bases. J gave up 5 bases and V 3 bases, and 9 bases lay outside the gene matches. The germline gives CDR1 MNHNS, CDR2 SASEGT. The CDR3 contains 16 residues. The DNA for the CDR3 is TGTGCCAGCAGTGATCGACCAGCAGGGGGGAATGAAAAACTGTTTTTT. Translated, it gives CASSDRPAGGNEKLFF.

The chain is built from TRBV7-6 and TRBJ1-1; D gene ambiguous. The V gene lost 1 base and the J gene lost 0 bases, with 3 bases spanning the gap. The CDR3 has 13 residues. Germline CDR1 reads SGHVS; CDR2 reads FNYEAQ. The CDR3, as DNA: TGTGCCAGCAGCTTAGACTTGAACACTGAAGCTTTCTTT. It translates to CASSLDLNTEAFF.

CDR3 nucleotides: TGTGCCAGCAGCACCCAGGGGCGGCGAACTGAAGCTTTCTTT. It is translated as CASSTQGRRTEAFF. This chain connects TRBV2 to TRBJ1-1, with D perhaps matching TRBD1 (6 bases). Trimming took off 6 bases at V and 5 bases at J, with 16 bases between the two ends. This CDR3 contains 14 residues. Germline assignment: CDR1 SNHLY and CDR2 FYNNEI.

The chain couples TRBV29-1 to TRBJ2-3; 10 bases align to TRBD1. The CDR3 extends over 18 amino acids. Germline loops: CDR1 SQVTM, CDR2 ANQGSEA. The V segment lost 1 base and the J segment 4 bases; nucleotides outside the gene matches: 14. CDR3 sequence reads: CSVEGGLGDRGSADTQYF. CDR3 coding DNA: TGCAGCGTTGAAGGAGGTCTCGGGGACAGGGGTAGTGCAGATACGCAGTATTTT.

This rearrangement joins TRBV5-4 to TRBJ1-2; TRBD1 agrees at 11 bases. The junction had 7 bases not matched to a gene; V was cut back by 4 bases and J by 5 bases. Germline V lookup: CDR1 SGHNT, CDR2 YYREEE (reference sequence). The CDR3 spans 15 residues. DNA for the CDR3: TGTGCCAGCAGCCCCGGGACAGGGGGTCAATATGGCTACACCTTC. Translated: CASSPGTGGQYGYTF.

The V gene is TRBV10-3, the J gene TRBJ2-1; TRBD1 matches at 7 bases. Germline lookup yields CDR1 ENHRY and CDR2 SYGVKD. This CDR3 region has 15 residues. Trimming removed 3 bases from V and 10 bases from J; junction bases left unmatched: 12. CDR3: CAISDGDRATGEQFF. The CDR3, as DNA: TGTGCCATCAGTGATGGCGACAGGGCAACGGGGGAGCAGTTCTTC.

The gene calls are TRBV6-1 and TRBJ2-3, with D possibly TRBD1 on 5 matching bases. This CDR3 is built from 14 residues. The V and J ends lost 7 bases and 2 bases respectively, with 13 bases between them. Germline CDR1 reads MNHNS; CDR2 reads SASEGT. The CDR3 protein is CASNRFPPTDTQYF. The CDR3 DNA follows: TGTGCCAGCAACAGGTTTCCCCCCACAGATACGCAGTATTTT.

The gene calls are TRBV27 and TRBJ2-5, with no clear D. CDR1 is MNHEY and CDR2 is SMNVEV in the germline V gene (reference sequence). This CDR3 comprises 13 residues. V lost 4 bases and J 11 bases, leaving 17 bases between the germline ends. CDR3 sequence reads: CASSSATASRQYF. The CDR3 bases are TGTGCCAGCAGTTCAGCGACGGCGTCCCGGCAGTACTTC.

This sequence joins TRBV30 and TRBJ1-1, with D maybe TRBD1 (5 bases). The CDR3 sequence is 13 residues long. Germline assignment: CDR1 GTSNPN and CDR2 SVGIG (reference sequence). V gave up 3 bases and J gave up 11 bases, with 19 bases separating them. CDR3 amino acids: CAWSTGLTMWAFF. The CDR3, as DNA: TGTGCCTGGAGCACGGGACTCACGATGTGGGCTTTCTTT.

The rearrangement links TRBV19 to TRBJ1-1; no clear D. The germline V and J ends were trimmed by 3 bases and 3 bases, with 11 bases remaining between them. The CDR3 is 14 amino acids. From germline, CDR1 is LNHDA and CDR2 SQIVND (reference sequence). The CDR3 spells CASSIGGRYTEAFF. Written as DNA, the CDR3 is TGTGCCAGTAGTATTGGCGGGCGGTACACTGAAGCTTTCTTT.

The chain couples TRBV18 to TRBJ1-5; D unclear. Germline lookup yields CDR1 KGHSH and CDR2 LQKENI. This CDR3 has 15 residues. Trimming cost V 2 bases and J 4 bases, with 12 bases left between them. CDR3 amino acids: CASSPTGRGNQPQHF. In nucleotides, the CDR3 is TGTGCCAGCTCACCAACGGGGAGAGGGAATCAGCCCCAGCATTTT.

The chain links TRBV7-3 to TRBJ2-1; D is perhaps TRBD2 (6 bases). The CDR3 contains 14 residues. Germline loops: CDR1 SGHTA, CDR2 FQGTGA. V lost 2 bases and J lost 10, with 15 bases in between. CDR3 residues: CASSLGTSPKEQFF. CDR3 nucleotide sequence: TGTGCCAGCAGCTTAGGGACTTCCCCGAAAGAGCAGTTCTTC.

The CDR3 region has the DNA TGCGCCAGCAGCCTGACTAGCGGGTACAATGAGCAGTTCTTC. Its protein product is CASSLTSGYNEQFF. This rearrangement joins TRBV10-2 to TRBJ2-1, with 10 bases aligning to TRBD2. CDR1 and CDR2 (germline): WSHSY, SAAADI. J lost 4 bases, V lost 6 bases, and 3 bases had no gene match. This CDR3 has 14 residues.

This rearrangement joins TRBV5-8 to TRBJ2-5; 11 bases match TRBD2. Germline CDR1 is SGHTS and CDR2 is YDEGEE. This CDR3 contains 17 residues. The ends lost 0 bases at V and 1 base at J; junction bases unmatched: 5. CDR3 bases: TGTGCCAGCAGCTTGGCCGCGACTAGCGGGGCCCAAGAGACCCAGTACTTC. Translated: CASSLAATSGAQETQYF. Variable domain in full (rest from reference TRBV5-8 and TRBJ2-5): EAGVTQSPTHLIKTRGQQATLRCSPISGHTSVYWYQQALGLGLQFLLWYDEGEERNRGNFPPRFSGRQFPNYSSELNVNALELEDSALYLCASSLAATSGAQETQYFGPGTRLLVL.

A single count supports this clone. This chain connects TRBV6-6 to TRBJ2-3; possibly TRBD2 for D (7 bases). The CDR3 contains 16 residues. Per germline, CDR1 MNHNY and CDR2 SVGAGI (reference sequence). V shed 0 bases and J shed 5 bases, with 15 bases lying between them. The CDR3 DNA reads TGTGCCAGCAGTTACTCGAGAGGGGGGGGGAGAGATACGCAGTATTTT. Protein product: CASSYSRGGGRDTQYF.

The J gene is TRBJ2-3, the V gene TRBV4-3, with a tentative D call TRBD2 (6 bases). The CDR3 covers 15 residues. V lost 2 bases and J lost 0, with 9 bases in between. CDR1 LGHNA and CDR2 YSLEER come from the germline V gene. The CDR3 region is CASSQSGVSTDTQYF. As DNA, the CDR3 is TGCGCCAGCAGCCAATCGGGGGTTAGCACAGATACGCAGTATTTT.

This clone was detected a few times. The chain uses TRBV5-1 and TRBJ1-1; D may be TRBD1 (6 bases). Germline CDR1 and CDR2: SGHRS and YFSETQ. The CDR3 totals 12 residues. V was cut by 5 bases and J by 8 bases, with 13 bases left in between. The CDR3 sequence: CASRNRGAEAFF. The CDR3, as DNA: TGCGCCAGCAGGAACCGGGGGGCAGAAGCTTTCTTT.

The genes are TRBV6-5 and TRBJ1-1; TRBD1 matches at 7 bases. CDR1 MNHEY and CDR2 SVGAGI come from the germline V gene. V lost 5 bases to trimming and J lost 1 base; unmatched junction nucleotides: 4. This CDR3 has 14 amino acids. The CDR3 sequence is CASSAPGGNTEAFF. In nucleotides, the CDR3 is TGTGCCAGCAGTGCACCAGGGGGGAACACTGAAGCTTTCTTT.

This clone has a handful of counts. A junction end diverges from the germline sequence, so it may reflect a read error. J is TRBJ1-1 and V is TRBV19; possibly TRBD1 for D (6 bases). CDR1 and CDR2 (germline): LNHDA, SQIVND (reference sequence). The CDR3 length is 15 residues. DNA of the CDR3: TGTGCCAGTAGTCTAGACGGGGACATCACACTTGAAGCTTTCTTT. It translates to CASSLDGDITLEAFF.

The chain joins TRBV29-1 to TRBJ1-2; 7 nucleotides line up with TRBD1. Trimming took 0 bases from V and 7 from J; bases not matched to a gene: 11. The CDR3 sequence is 15 residues long. Germline V CDR1 and CDR2: SQVTM, ANQGSEA. The CDR3 DNA reads as TGCAGCGTTGAAGATGCTAGGGGGCGAAGTCTTGGCTACACCTTC. This gives the protein CSVEDARGRSLGYTF.

The CDR3 sequence: CASSYSGGEGNTQYF. CDR3 sequence (DNA): TGTGCCAGCAGTTACTCTGGCGGGGAGGGAAATACGCAGTATTTT. This chain connects TRBV6-5 to TRBJ2-3, with TRBD2 identical over 7 bases. In germline, CDR1 is MNHEY, CDR2 SVGAGI. The V gene end was trimmed by 0 bases and the J gene end by 7 bases; junction bases not matched to a gene: 7. The CDR3 length is 15 residues.

This clone came up a few times. Compared with germline, one end of the junction differs, possibly owing to a read error. The chain employs TRBV28 and TRBJ2-7, with 10 bases identical to TRBD2. The CDR3 sequence is 13 residues long. Germline assignment: CDR1 MDHEN and CDR2 SYDVKM. CDR3 sequence: CASSYPLAGDVDF. The CDR3 nucleotides are TGTGCCAGCAGTTACCCCCTAGCGGGGGACGTTGACTTC.

The V call is TRBV9, the J call TRBJ2-3; 7 positions match TRBD1. The trim removed 3 bases at V and 0 bases at J, leaving 4 bases unmatched. In germline, CDR1 is SGDLS, CDR2 YYNGEE. The CDR3 loop spans 15 amino acids. CDR3 in DNA: TGTGCCAGCAGCGAGCGGACAGGCAGCACAGATACGCAGTATTTT. As protein: CASSERTGSTDTQYF.

This clone occurred a few times. This chain links TRBV4-1 with TRBJ1-2; 8 bases match TRBD1. This CDR3 has 14 residues. V trimming: 1 base; J trimming: 4 bases; junction bases outside the gene matches: 2. CDR1 and CDR2 from the germline V gene are MGHRA and YSYEKL. CDR3 sequence reads: CASSQAGGGYGYTF. In DNA form, the CDR3 reads TGCGCCAGCAGCCAAGCAGGGGGCGGCTATGGCTACACCTTC.

V is TRBV4-2 and J is TRBJ2-3, with D possibly TRBD2 on 6 matching bases. The V end was cut by 4 bases, the J end by 1 base, with 12 bases between. This CDR3 comprises 15 residues. Per the germline V gene, CDR1 is LGHNA and CDR2 is YNFKEQ. Written as DNA, the CDR3 is TGTGCCAGCAGCCCGCCGGGCGGGGGCACAGATACGCAGTATTTT. This gives the protein CASSPPGGGTDTQYF.

This clone has more than one count but fewer than ten. The rearrangement links TRBV19 to TRBJ1-1; 10 bases line up with TRBD1. The CDR3 consists of 16 residues. CDR1 LNHDA and CDR2 SQIVND come from the germline V gene (reference sequence). With 4 bases clipped from V and 2 bases from J, the junction kept 7 bases outside the gene matches. In DNA form, the CDR3 reads TGTGCCAGTAGTAATTTGGGGACAGGGGACAACACTGAAGCTTTCTTT. Protein sequence: CASSNLGTGDNTEAFF.